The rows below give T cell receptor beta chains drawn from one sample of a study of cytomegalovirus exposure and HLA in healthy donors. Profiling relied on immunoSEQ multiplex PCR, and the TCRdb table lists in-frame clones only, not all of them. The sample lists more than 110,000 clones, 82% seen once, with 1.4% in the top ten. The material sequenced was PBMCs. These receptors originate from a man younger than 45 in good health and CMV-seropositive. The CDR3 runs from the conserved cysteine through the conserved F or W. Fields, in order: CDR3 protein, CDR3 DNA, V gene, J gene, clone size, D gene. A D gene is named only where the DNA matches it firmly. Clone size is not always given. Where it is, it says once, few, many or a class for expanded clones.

CDR3: CSVDSGSRAYNEQFF
DNA: TGCAGCGTGGATAGCGGGTCCCGGGCCTACAATGAGCAGTTCTTC
V: TRBV29-1
J: TRBJ2-1
size: NA
D: TRBD2

CDR3: CASSARQGGTGELFF
DNA: TGTGCCAGCAGCGCAAGACAGGGTGGGACCGGGGAGCTGTTTTTT
V: TRBV7-3
J: TRBJ2-2
size: NA
D: TRBD1

CDR3: CASSAELEAYTDTQYF
DNA: TGTGCCAGCAGCGCGGAACTAGAGGCGTACACAGATACGCAGTATTTT
V: TRBV9
J: TRBJ2-3
size: NA
D: NA

CDR3: CASQVLQGKGGAFF
DNA: TGTGCCAGCCAAGTTTTACAGGGGAAGGGGGGAGCTTTCTTT
V: TRBV27
J: TRBJ1-1
size: NA
D: TRBD1

CDR3: CSVERGTGGRTFF
DNA: TGCAGCGTTGAGAGGGGCACAGGGGGCAGAACTTTCTTT
V: TRBV29-1
J: TRBJ1-1
size: few
D: TRBD1

CDR3: CASSLVWIGAGGQETQYF
DNA: TGTGCCAGCAGCTTGGTCTGGATAGGAGCGGGGGGGCAAGAGACCCAGTACTTC
V: TRBV5-8
J: TRBJ2-5
size: NA
D: TRBD2

CDR3: CASSLSWSQPQHF
DNA: TGTGCCAGCAGCTTGTCCTGGAGTCAGCCCCAGCATTTT
V: TRBV5-6
J: TRBJ1-5
size: NA
D: NA

CDR3: CASSGGTSGQETQYF
DNA: TGTGCCAGCAGCGGCGGGACTAGCGGACAAGAGACCCAGTACTTC
V: TRBV11-3
J: TRBJ2-5
size: NA
D: TRBD2

CDR3: CASSPMGGLSTGELFF
DNA: TGTGCCAGCAGCCCCATGGGGGGACTTTCCACCGGGGAGCTGTTTTTT
V: TRBV9
J: TRBJ2-2
size: NA
D: NA

CDR3: CATSRKGRGGNEQYF
DNA: TGTGCCACCAGCAGAAAGGGCAGGGGCGGTAACGAGCAGTACTTC
V: TRBV15
J: TRBJ2-7
size: NA
D: NA

CDR3: CASSIPLPGQGLDQPQHF
DNA: TGTGCCAGTAGTATACCCCTCCCCGGACAGGGATTGGATCAGCCCCAGCATTTT
V: TRBV19
J: TRBJ1-5
size: NA
D: TRBD1

CDR3: CASSEEARGAYNEQFF
DNA: TGTGCCAGCAGTGAAGAGGCTAGGGGCGCTTACAATGAGCAGTTCTTC
V: TRBV2
J: TRBJ2-1
size: once
D: NA

CDR3: CASSAGQGGDSPLHF
DNA: TGTGCCAGCAGCGCAGGACAGGGAGGCGATTCACCCCTCCACTTT
V: TRBV7-8
J: TRBJ1-6
size: NA
D: TRBD1

CDR3: CASGEETQYF
DNA: TGTGCCAGCGGGGAGGAGACCCAGTACTTC
V: TRBV2
J: TRBJ2-5
size: NA
D: NA

CDR3: CASSPSQGVLNQPQHF
DNA: TGTGCCAGCAGCCCAAGTCAGGGGGTGCTAAATCAGCCCCAGCATTTT
V: TRBV5-6
J: TRBJ1-5
size: NA
D: TRBD1

CDR3: CASRIVEGAFF
DNA: TGTGCCAGCAGGATTGTCGAGGGAGCTTTCTTT
V: TRBV7-9
J: TRBJ1-1
size: few
D: NA

CDR3: CASSESLAGEYF
DNA: TGTGCCAGCAGTGAATCACTAGCGGGCGAGTACTTC
V: TRBV2
J: TRBJ2-5
size: NA
D: TRBD2

CDR3: CASSPRDRGRMTNEKLFF
DNA: TGTGCCAGCAGCCCACGGGACAGGGGGCGAATGACTAATGAAAAACTGTTTTTT
V: TRBV21-1
J: TRBJ1-4
size: NA
D: NA

CDR3: CASRLSQRGAENEKLFF
DNA: TGTGCAAGTCGCTTATCCCAAAGGGGCGCGGAGAATGAAAAACTGTTTTTT
V: TRBV12-2
J: TRBJ1-4
size: NA
D: NA

CDR3: CATSGTTYNEQFF
DNA: TGTGCCACCTCCGGGACAACCTACAATGAGCAGTTCTTC
V: TRBV5-4
J: TRBJ2-1
size: NA
D: NA

CDR3: CSARRQGRETEAFF
DNA: TGCAGCGCCCGTAGACAGGGTAGGGAAACTGAAGCTTTCTTT
V: TRBV29-1
J: TRBJ1-1
size: NA
D: TRBD1

CDR3: CASTTGLNYGYTF
DNA: TGTGCCAGCACGACAGGCCTTAACTATGGCTACACCTTC
V: TRBV6-1
J: TRBJ1-2
size: NA
D: NA

CDR3: CASSFGTGGSYEQYF
DNA: TGTGCCAGCAGCTTCGGGACAGGGGGCTCCTACGAGCAGTACTTC
V: TRBV7-9
J: TRBJ2-7
size: NA
D: TRBD1

CDR3: CSSQGGDDIQYF
DNA: TGTTCCAGCCAAGGGGGGGATGACATTCAGTACTTC
V: TRBV7-9
J: TRBJ2-4
size: NA
D: NA

CDR3: CASSLLTTSGSYEQYF
DNA: TGTGCCAGCAGTTTATTGACGACTAGCGGGTCGTACGAGCAGTACTTC
V: TRBV27
J: TRBJ2-7
size: NA
D: TRBD2

CDR3: CASSMGTGQNTEAFF
DNA: TGTGCCAGTAGTATGGGGACAGGGCAGAACACTGAAGCTTTCTTT
V: TRBV19
J: TRBJ1-1
size: few
D: TRBD1

CDR3: CASRTGQGTYQPQHF
DNA: TGTGCCAGTAGGACGGGACAGGGGACGTATCAGCCCCAGCATTTT
V: TRBV19
J: TRBJ1-5
size: NA
D: TRBD1

CDR3: CASSTRQGTNEKLFF
DNA: TGTGCCAGCAGTACCCGACAGGGAACTAATGAAAAACTGTTTTTT
V: TRBV2
J: TRBJ1-4
size: NA
D: TRBD1

CDR3: CAWRQGPEQYF
DNA: TGTGCCTGGAGACAGGGCCCCGAGCAGTACTTC
V: TRBV30
J: TRBJ2-7
size: NA
D: NA

CDR3: CASSLGDRGTAIRYTQYF
DNA: TGTGCCAGCAGTTTAGGGGACCGTGGGACAGCGATCCGTTATACGCAGTATTTT
V: TRBV28
J: TRBJ2-3
size: NA
D: TRBD1

CDR3: CASSLGQEEDEQFF
DNA: TGCGCCAGCAGCTTAGGCCAGGAGGAGGATGAGCAGTTCTTC
V: TRBV5-1
J: TRBJ2-1
size: NA
D: NA

CDR3: CASSLVGQGAGEQYF
DNA: TGCGCCAGCAGCTTGGTTGGACAGGGGGCGGGTGAGCAGTACTTC
V: TRBV5-1
J: TRBJ2-7
size: NA
D: TRBD1

CDR3: CASSPSRGDLYTEAFF
DNA: TGCGCCAGCAGCCCCTCAAGGGGTGATTTGTACACTGAAGCTTTCTTT
V: TRBV5-1
J: TRBJ1-1
size: NA
D: NA

CDR3: CASRGDQETQYF
DNA: TGTGCCAGCCGGGGGGATCAAGAGACCCAGTACTTC
V: TRBV2
J: TRBJ2-5
size: NA
D: TRBD2

CDR3: CASSPLGAEKPQHF
DNA: TGTGCCAGCAGCCCCTTGGGGGCCGAAAAGCCCCAGCATTTT
V: TRBV4-2
J: TRBJ1-5
size: NA
D: NA

CDR3: CSVEGGRSGEQFF
DNA: TGCAGCGTTGAAGGCGGGAGGTCGGGGGAGCAGTTCTTC
V: TRBV29-1
J: TRBJ2-1
size: NA
D: TRBD2

CDR3: CASSTYGRVETQYF
DNA: TGTGCCAGTAGCACTTACGGGCGGGTGGAGACCCAGTACTTC
V: TRBV19
J: TRBJ2-5
size: NA
D: NA

CDR3: CASSLFLSRYHNEQFF
DNA: TGTGCCAGCAGTTTATTCCTTTCACGGTACCACAATGAGCAGTTCTTC
V: TRBV28
J: TRBJ2-1
size: NA
D: NA

CDR3: CATSPRLVLYEQYF
DNA: TGTGCCACTTCCCCCCGACTCGTCCTCTACGAGCAGTACTTC
V: TRBV19
J: TRBJ2-7
size: NA
D: NA

CDR3: CASRALDRNPYEQYF
DNA: TGTGCCAGCAGGGCATTAGACAGGAATCCCTACGAGCAGTACTTC
V: TRBV28
J: TRBJ2-7
size: NA
D: NA

CDR3: CASSLVLQGFHEQYF
DNA: TGTGCCAGCAGCTTGGTGCTACAGGGTTTCCACGAGCAGTACTTC
V: TRBV5-8
J: TRBJ2-7
size: NA
D: NA

CDR3: CASSPQGNYGYTF
DNA: TGTGCCAGCAGTCCACAGGGGAACTATGGCTACACCTTC
V: TRBV11-2
J: TRBJ1-2
size: NA
D: TRBD1

CDR3: CASRREENTGELFF
DNA: TGTGCCAGCAGGAGGGAGGAAAACACCGGGGAGCTGTTTTTT
V: TRBV6-4
J: TRBJ2-2
size: NA
D: NA

CDR3: CASSPSGTVNNQPQHF
DNA: TGTGCCAGCAGCCCCTCCGGGACTGTTAACAATCAGCCCCAGCATTTT
V: TRBV7-2
J: TRBJ1-5
size: NA
D: NA

CDR3: CASAVADYGYTF
DNA: TGTGCTAGTGCCGTCGCAGACTATGGCTACACCTTC
V: TRBV12-5
J: TRBJ1-2
size: NA
D: NA

CDR3: CASSIRTAIFTEAFF
DNA: TGTGCCAGTAGTATCCGGACAGCCATATTCACTGAAGCTTTCTTT
V: TRBV19
J: TRBJ1-1
size: NA
D: NA

CDR3: CASSPPGSGGSDTQYF
DNA: TGTGCCAGCTCACCTCCAGGGTCAGGAGGGTCAGATACGCAGTATTTT
V: TRBV18
J: TRBJ2-3
size: NA
D: NA

CDR3: CASSQIRPPRFYTDTQYF
DNA: TGCGCCAGCAGCCAAATCCGTCCCCCCCGGTTCTACACAGATACGCAGTATTTT
V: TRBV4-1
J: TRBJ2-3
size: NA
D: NA

CDR3: CASSQLPGQGAHEQYF
DNA: TGTGCCAGCAGCCAACTCCCGGGACAGGGGGCCCACGAGCAGTACTTC
V: TRBV14
J: TRBJ2-7
size: NA
D: TRBD1